These 18 T cell receptor beta chains were all obtained from the same sample, sequenced in a study of vaccination effects on CD4 cells after COVID-19. Antigens for these TCRs are unknown. With more than 9 days of culture completed, CD4+ T cells were isolated. TCRdb's copy holds only in-frame clones and misses some; the assay was immunoSEQ multiplex PCR. The sample holds about 37,000 clones, around 79% seen once. The source was CD4+ T cells from PBMCs cultured without peptide, collected before COVID-19 vaccination. These receptors were collected from a human donor who received a COVID-19 vaccine.

The V call is TRBV18, the J call TRBJ2-7; 10 bases line up with TRBD1. The ends lost 2 bases at V and 0 bases at J; junction bases unmatched: 4. CDR3 length: 16 amino acids. CDR1 and CDR2 from the germline V gene are KGHSH and LQKENI. DNA of the CDR3: TGTGCCAGCTCACCATCGGGACAGGGGTTCTCCTACGAGCAGTACTTC. This translates into CASSPSGQGFSYEQYF.

The chain joins TRBV28 to TRBJ1-5, with D unclear. The CDR3 sequence is 11 residues long. The germline gives CDR1 MDHEN, CDR2 SYDVKM. V was trimmed by 10 bases and J by 10 bases, leaving 14 bases between them. The CDR3 region is CATSVAGPQHF. CDR3 DNA sequence: TGTGCCACCTCAGTCGCAGGACCCCAGCATTTT.

The chain employs TRBV14 and TRBJ1-2; 8 bases are a match to TRBD1. Trimming removed 2 bases from V and 8 bases from J; junction bases left unmatched: 4. The germline V gene has CDR1 SGHDN and CDR2 FVKESK. The CDR3 loop spans 13 amino acids. Written as DNA, the CDR3 is TGTGCCAGCAGCCAAAGGACAGGGTCGGGCTACACCTTC. Translation: CASSQRTGSGYTF.

The V gene is TRBV6-5, the J gene TRBJ1-1; D call uncertain. The ends were cut back, 8 bases at V and 6 bases at J, with 16 bases in the middle. The length of the CDR3 is 13 residues. CDR1 is MNHEY, CDR2 SVGAGI, per germline. The CDR3 protein is CASRPAGSPEAFF. The CDR3 coding sequence is TGTGCCAGCCGGCCCGCGGGGTCCCCTGAAGCTTTCTTT.

The chain uses TRBV3-1 (or the pseudogene TRBV3-2) and TRBJ1-1; 11 bases fit TRBD1. Germline V gives CDR1 LGHDT, CDR2 YNNKEL (reference sequence). This CDR3 contains 15 residues. V lost 1 base and J lost 4; bases outside the gene matches: 2. The CDR3 sequence: CASSQGTGGITEAFF. The DNA for the CDR3 is TGTGCCAGCAGCCAAGGGACAGGGGGCATCACTGAAGCTTTCTTT.

The V gene is TRBV30, the J gene TRBJ1-6; 8 bases fit TRBD1. Losses at the gene ends were 2 bases for V and 10 bases for J; bases not matched to a gene: 7. The CDR3 loop spans 14 amino acids. Germline V CDR1 and CDR2: GTSNPN, SVGIG (reference sequence). CDR3 bases: TGTGCCTGGAGTATCGGACAGGGCAGCTCACCCCTCCACTTT. Protein: CAWSIGQGSSPLHF.

The chain combines TRBV14 with TRBJ1-5; no reliable D call. Germline assignment: CDR1 SGHDN and CDR2 FVKESK. The CDR3 is made up of 13 amino acids. Trimming removed 2 bases at V and 6 bases at J, with 8 bases between. CDR3 sequence: CASSQSFGQPQHF. The CDR3 region has the DNA TGTGCCAGCAGCCAATCCTTCGGTCAGCCCCAGCATTTT. The full variable domain, rest sourced from reference TRBV14 and TRBJ1-5, is EAGVTQFPSHSVIEKGQTVTLRCDPISGHDNLYWYRRVMGKEIKFLLHFVKESKQDESGMPNNRFLAERTGGTYSTLKVQPAELEDSGVYFCASSQSFGQPQHFGDGTRLSIL.

The rearrangement joins TRBV25-1 to TRBJ2-7, with D possibly being TRBD1 (6 bases). The CDR3 contains 14 residues. The ends were cut back, 1 base at V and 3 bases at J, with 10 bases in the middle. CDR1 MGHDK and CDR2 SYGVNS come from the germline V gene. CDR3: CASSESGHLYEQYF. For the CDR3, the DNA is TGTGCCAGCAGTGAATCGGGACACCTCTACGAGCAGTACTTC.

This CDR3 reads CASSQGERLAGPYEQYF. The CDR3 DNA reads as TGTGCCAGCAGCCAAGGGGAACGACTAGCGGGACCCTACGAGCAGTACTTC. The chain links TRBV3-1 (or the pseudogene TRBV3-2) to TRBJ2-7; 11 bases match TRBD2. CDR3 length: 17 amino acids. After removal of 1 base from V and 2 bases from J, the junction contained 7 bases not matched to a gene. Per the germline V gene, CDR1 is LGHDT and CDR2 is YNNKEL (reference sequence).

The chain links TRBV24-1 to TRBJ2-7, with a weak D call TRBD1 (6 bases). Germline CDR1 and CDR2: KGHDR and SFDVKD. Trimming removed 2 bases at V and 5 bases at J, with 9 bases between. This CDR3 contains 13 residues. CDR3 DNA sequence: TGTGCCACCAGTGATTGGGACACCCACGAGCAGTACTTC. It specifies CATSDWDTHEQYF.

The J gene is TRBJ1-2, the V gene TRBV5-1; possible D gene TRBD1, 5 bases. Trimming took 7 bases from V and 4 from J, leaving 20 bases between them. The germline gives CDR1 SGHRS, CDR2 YFSETQ. The CDR3 has 15 amino acids. CDR3 nucleotide sequence: TGCGCCAGCCGGTACGAAGCAGGGAGATCCTATGGCTACACCTTC. Translation: CASRYEAGRSYGYTF. Variable domain in full (rest from reference TRBV5-1 and TRBJ1-2): KAGVTQTPRYLIKTRGQQVTLSCSPISGHRSVSWYQQTPGQGLQFLFEYFSETQRNKGNFPGRFSGRQFSNSRSEMNVSTLELGDSALYLCASRYEAGRSYGYTFGSGTRLTVV.

This clone has just a few counts. J is TRBJ1-1 and V is TRBV5-1, with D possibly being TRBD1 (5 bases). Trimming took off 7 bases at V and 1 base at J, with 11 bases between the two ends. CDR1 and CDR2 from the germline V gene are SGHRS and YFSETQ. The CDR3 runs to 13 residues. The DNA of the CDR3 is TGCGCCAGCGGTCAGGGTGAGAACACTGAAGCTTTCTTT. Translating gives CASGQGENTEAFF.

This rearrangement joins TRBV29-1 to TRBJ2-1; 7 bases fit TRBD2. CDR1 is SQVTM and CDR2 is ANQGSEA in the germline V gene. The CDR3 is made up of 14 amino acids. Trimming took 2 bases from V and 5 from J; bases not matched to a gene: 6. CDR3 in DNA: TGCAGCGTTGAACACGGCGGGAGTGACAATGAGCAGTTCTTC. This codes for CSVEHGGSDNEQFF.

J is TRBJ1-1 and V is TRBV6-5, with 7 bases fitting TRBD1. This CDR3 region has 14 residues. Per the germline V gene, CDR1 is MNHEY and CDR2 is SVGAGI. J lost 5 bases, V lost 2 bases, and 5 bases had no gene match. The CDR3 protein is CASSYGQGGTEAFF. The CDR3 nucleotides are TGTGCCAGCAGTTACGGCCAGGGGGGGACTGAAGCTTTCTTT.

The V and J genes are TRBV15 and TRBJ1-1, with D maybe TRBD1 (5 bases). This CDR3 spans 15 amino acids. Germline CDR1 reads LNHNV; CDR2 reads YYDKDF (reference sequence). Trimming left V 4 bases short and J 3 bases short, with 15 bases between. DNA of the CDR3: TGTGCCACCAGCACCGGTTCGGGGCCCCACACTGAAGCTTTCTTT. It codes for CATSTGSGPHTEAFF. The whole variable domain, filled in from reference TRBV15 and TRBJ1-1, reads DAMVIQNPRYQVTQFGKPVTLSCSQTLNHNVMYWYQQKSSQAPKLLFHYYDKDFNNEADTPDNFQSRRPNTSFCFLDIRSPGLGDTAMYLCATSTGSGPHTEAFFGQGTRLTVV.

The chain uses TRBV4-1 and TRBJ1-3; maybe TRBD1 (6 bases). CDR3 size: 16 residues. The germline V gene has CDR1 MGHRA and CDR2 YSYEKL. Trimming took 0 bases from V and 1 from J, leaving 10 bases between them. The CDR3 loop is CASSQDLTGSGNTIYF. The CDR3, as DNA: TGCGCCAGCAGCCAAGACCTGACAGGTTCTGGAAACACCATATATTTT.

Comment on this clone: The germline gene is not matched at one end of the junction; a read error may be the cause. The chain couples TRBV7-7 to TRBJ2-2; D is perhaps TRBD1 (6 bases). This CDR3 spans 13 amino acids. In germline, CDR1 is SSHAT, CDR2 FNYEAQ (reference sequence). This CDR3 is CASSLAGAGELFF. CDR3 nucleotides: TGTGCTAGCAGCTTAGCAGGGGCCGGGGAGCTGTTTTTT. Based on the CDR3 plus reference TRBV7-7 and TRBJ2-2, the full variable domain is GAGVSQSPRYKVTKRGQDVTLRCDPISSHATLYWYQQALGQGPEFLTYFNYEAQPDKSGLPSDRFSAERPEGSISTLTIQRTEQRDSAMYRCASSLAGAGELFFGEGSRLTVL.

This chain joins TRBV10-3 and TRBJ1-2; D possibly corresponds to TRBD1 (6 bases). CDR1 and CDR2 from the germline V gene are ENHRY and SYGVKD. The CDR3 runs 14 residues. Trimming took 5 bases from V and 3 from J, leaving 13 bases between them. The CDR3 here is CAISSKQGHYGYTF. As DNA, the CDR3 is TGTGCCATCAGTTCGAAACAGGGCCACTATGGCTACACCTTC.